What follows are 13 T cell receptor beta chains derived from one specimen sequenced in a study of blood T cell repertoires in COVID-19 (dated by TCRdb to about 2020). Preparation of the library involved the immunoSEQ multiplex PCR assay. In its TCRdb copy, this immuneACCESS table keeps in-frame sequences only and misses some clones. Where compared with another copy, unresolved V genes explain less than half of these, and the others have no known cause. The sample yields approximately 80,000 clones; less than 95% were counted once. Under 1.1% of the sample is taken by the ten largest. Source material: peripheral blood. All receptors come from a woman aged 45 to 65 in a cohort sampled during active COVID-19.

This chain uses TRBV30 with TRBJ2-1; 7 nucleotides align to TRBD1. Unmatched junction bases numbered 1, after V lost 5 bases and J lost 3 bases. The germline CDR1 and CDR2 sequences are GTSNPN and SVGIG (reference sequence). This CDR3 is 12 amino acids long. CDR3 coding DNA: TGTGCCTGGGCAGGGGGCTACAATGAGCAGTTCTTC. Amino acid sequence: CAWAGGYNEQFF.

In DNA form, the CDR3 reads TGTGCCAGCTCACCCCGGGACTCGCAAGCTAACTATGGCTACACCTTC. It codes for CASSPRDSQANYGYTF. The V gene is TRBV18, the J gene TRBJ1-2; TRBD1 might be the D (5 bases). The CDR3 has 16 residues. CDR1 and CDR2 from the germline V gene are KGHSH and LQKENI. V was trimmed by 3 bases and J by 0 bases, leaving 14 bases between them.

This rearrangement joins TRBV3-1 (or the pseudogene TRBV3-2) to TRBJ2-7; D is uncertain. The CDR3 length is 11 residues. CDR1 and CDR2 from the germline V gene are LGHDT and YNNKEL (reference sequence). Trimming removed 3 bases from V and 6 bases from J, with 6 bases in between. CDR3 nucleotide sequence: TGTGCCAGCAGCCACGGCGGCGAGCAGTACTTC. It translates to CASSHGGEQYF.

The chain recombines TRBV20-1 with TRBJ2-4, with TRBD1 as a possible D gene (6 bases). The ends were cut back, 3 bases at V and 7 bases at J, with 13 bases in the middle. Germline-derived CDR1 and CDR2 are DFQATT and SNEGSKA (reference sequence). The CDR3 loop spans 13 amino acids. The CDR3 nucleotides are TGCAGTGCTAGTCAGGGGCCAGGGAACATTCAGTACTTC. Translation gives CSASQGPGNIQYF.

The rearrangement links TRBV18 to TRBJ1-1; no reliable D call. CDR1 is KGHSH, CDR2 LQKENI, per germline. The germline V and J ends were trimmed by 2 bases and 4 bases, with 14 bases remaining between them. The CDR3 is made up of 15 amino acids. The DNA of the CDR3 is TGTGCCAGCTCACCAGCTTTTGGAACAGCCACTGAAGCTTTCTTT. Its protein product is CASSPAFGTATEAFF.

The chain has TRBV7-9 and TRBJ2-5, with D possibly TRBD2 on 6 matching bases. V was trimmed by 5 bases and J by 4 bases, leaving 14 bases between them. The CDR3 covers 14 residues. From germline, CDR1 is SEHNR and CDR2 FQNEAQ (reference sequence). CDR3 protein: CASSPAGSGETQYF. CDR3 sequence (DNA): TGTGCCAGCAGCCCTGCGGGGTCGGGAGAGACCCAGTACTTC.

The gene calls are TRBV12-5 and TRBJ1-1; D gene unclear. Germline V gene sequence: CDR1 LGHNT, CDR2 FRNRAP. V lost 2 bases to trimming and J lost 6 bases, with 7 bases between them. There are 12 residues in the CDR3. The CDR3 spells CASGLSEAEAFF. The CDR3 DNA reads TGTGCTAGTGGTTTGTCCGAGGCTGAAGCTTTCTTT.

The table lists this clone with a few counts. The V and J genes are TRBV2 and TRBJ2-7; 9 nucleotides align to TRBD2. V dropped 9 bases and J dropped 3; count of bases not matched to a gene: 6. Germline V gives CDR1 SNHLY, CDR2 FYNNEI. This CDR3 is built from 13 residues. The CDR3 coding sequence is TGTGCCAGTTGGGGTAGCGGGAGCTACGAGCAGTACTTC. It translates to CASWGSGSYEQYF. Together with reference TRBV2 and TRBJ2-7, the CDR3 gives the full variable domain: EPEVTQTPSHQVTQMGQEVILRCVPISNHLYFYWYRQILGQKVEFLVSFYNNEISEKSEIFDDQFSVERPDGSNFTLKIRSTKLEDSAMYFCASWGSGSYEQYFGPGTRLTVT.

V usage is TRBV14 and J usage is TRBJ2-6, with a possible D match to TRBD1 (6 bases). The V gene lost 5 bases and the J gene lost 8 bases, with 13 bases spanning the gap. The CDR3 has 14 residues. CDR1 and CDR2 (germline): SGHDN, FVKESK. The CDR3 region has the DNA TGTGCCAGCAGCGGACATACAGGGTCCAACGTCCTGACTTTC. Translated, it gives CASSGHTGSNVLTF.

V is TRBV5-1 and J is TRBJ2-4; possible D gene TRBD2, 6 bases. The length of the CDR3 is 17 residues. Per germline, CDR1 SGHRS and CDR2 YFSETQ. The V end was cut by 0 bases, the J end by 1 base, with 14 bases between. CDR3 sequence (DNA): TGCGCCAGCAGCTTGGAGGCTAGCGAACTGGCCAAAAACATTCAGTACTTC. It specifies CASSLEASELAKNIQYF.

Written as DNA, the CDR3 is TGTGCCAGCAGTGGACTCTTTGGACCCCCAGGGGAGACCCAGTACTTC. Amino acid sequence: CASSGLFGPPGETQYF. The rearrangement uses TRBV25-1 and TRBJ2-5; possibly TRBD1 for D (5 bases). V lost 4 bases to trimming and J lost 5 bases, with 20 bases between them. The CDR3 spans 16 residues. Germline CDR1 MGHDK, CDR2 SYGVNS.

This chain uses TRBV10-3 with TRBJ1-5, with 7 bases matching TRBD1. CDR1 and CDR2 (germline): ENHRY, SYGVKD. The CDR3 loop spans 14 amino acids. V shed 2 bases, J shed 2 bases, and the junction held 0 bases outside the gene matches. The CDR3 region has the DNA TGTGCCATCAGTGAGGGACAGGGCAATCAGCCCCAGCATTTT. Translated, it gives CAISEGQGNQPQHF.

This sequence joins TRBV28 and TRBJ2-5; 10 bases fit TRBD2. Germline V gene sequence: CDR1 MDHEN, CDR2 SYDVKM. The CDR3 consists of 17 residues. V gave up 5 bases and J gave up 4 bases; unmatched junction bases: 13. CDR3 nucleotides: TGTGCCAGCAGTCCCGGGACTAGCGAGGGTGTACGAGAGACCCAGTACTTC. Protein: CASSPGTSEGVRETQYF.